The 15 T cell receptor beta chains in this list originate from one sample, sequenced in a study of cytomegalovirus exposure and HLA in healthy donors. The PCR was carried out with 60 Vbeta primers and 13 Jbeta primers. Here immunoSEQ multiplex PCR was the method, and the copy in TCRdb shows in-frame clones only, minus some. The sample shows 150,000 or so clones, approximately 80% of them seen only once. The sequencing input was PBMCs. Every receptor here comes from a male donor in good health and CMV-seropositive.

The V call is TRBV28, the J call TRBJ1-2; possibly TRBD1 for D (5 bases). CDR1 MDHEN and CDR2 SYDVKM come from the germline V gene. Trimming left V 3 bases short and J 1 base short, with 12 bases between. The CDR3 spans 15 residues. In DNA form, the CDR3 reads TGTGCCAGCAGTTTTCCGAACGGGGGTAACTATGGCTACACCTTC. It encodes CASSFPNGGNYGYTF.

This chain connects TRBV28 to TRBJ2-1; weak D call: TRBD2 (5 bases). Germline CDR1 MDHEN, CDR2 SYDVKM. Trimming took off 7 bases at V and 4 bases at J, with 11 bases between the two ends. CDR3 length equals 13 residues. CDR3: CASNDYRYNEQFF. Written as DNA, the CDR3 is TGTGCCAGCAACGACTACCGGTACAATGAGCAGTTCTTC.

The chain recombines TRBV9 with TRBJ2-3; D gene uncertain. The CDR3 runs to 15 residues. Germline lookup yields CDR1 SGDLS and CDR2 YYNGEE. The V and J ends lost 0 bases and 1 base respectively, with 9 bases between them. The CDR3 reads CASSVGAVGTDTQYF. CDR3 sequence (DNA): TGTGCCAGCAGCGTAGGGGCAGTAGGCACAGATACGCAGTATTTT.

This clone was observed a single time. The chain has TRBV28 and TRBJ1-1, with D perhaps matching TRBD1 (5 bases). The CDR3 consists of 14 residues. V was clipped by 6 bases and J by 1 base, with 12 bases between them. The V gene's germline CDR1 is MDHEN and CDR2 SYDVKM. The chain's CDR3 is CASSPQAPNTEAFF. The CDR3 DNA is TGTGCCAGCAGCCCACAGGCACCGAACACTGAAGCTTTCTTT.

The CDR3 reads CASQLAGSSEQYF. The CDR3 coding sequence is TGTGCCAGCCAACTAGCGGGAAGTTCCGAGCAGTACTTC. The chain combines TRBV25-1 with TRBJ2-7; TRBD2 agrees at 10 bases. CDR1 and CDR2 (germline): MGHDK, SYGVNS. The CDR3 is 13 amino acids. V was pared by 8 bases and J by 6 bases, with 7 bases of the junction left unmatched.

The J gene is TRBJ2-1, the V gene TRBV30, with TRBD2 matching 10 bases. This CDR3 spans 16 amino acids. V was pared by 0 bases and J by 8 bases, with 10 bases of the junction left unmatched. CDR1 is GTSNPN, CDR2 SVGIG, per germline (reference sequence). The CDR3 bases are TGTGCCTGGAGTGTTCGAGCGGGAGGGCCGGGGGATGAGCAGTTCTTC. This codes for CAWSVRAGGPGDEQFF.

The count of this clone is one. V is TRBV5-4 and J is TRBJ1-2, with 10 positions matching TRBD1. The V segment lost 2 bases and the J segment 8 bases; nucleotides outside the gene matches: 9. The CDR3 totals 15 residues. From germline, CDR1 is SGHNT and CDR2 YYREEE (reference sequence). CDR3 coding DNA: TGTGCCAGCAGCTTAGGGGACAGGGGATTTTTAGGCTACACCTTC. Protein: CASSLGDRGFLGYTF.

This rearrangement joins TRBV14 to TRBJ1-1, with a weak D call TRBD1 (5 bases). Germline CDR1 SGHDN, CDR2 FVKESK. The V end lost 0 bases, the J end lost 3 bases, and 8 bases lay between the germline ends. This CDR3 region has 14 residues. CDR3 protein: CASSQDQGYTEAFF. Here the CDR3 DNA reads TGTGCCAGCAGCCAAGACCAGGGCTACACTGAAGCTTTCTTT.

Comment on this clone: One end of the junction is discordant with germline, which a read error may explain. This chain uses TRBV7-9 with TRBJ2-2, with TRBD2 matching 10 bases. Germline-derived CDR1 and CDR2 are SEHNR and FQNEAQ (reference sequence). The CDR3 loop spans 18 amino acids. The CDR3 coding sequence is TGTTCCAGCAGCTTAGATTGGAGGCTAGCGGGAGACACCGGGGAGCTGTTTTTT. Translation gives CSSSLDWRLAGDTGELFF.

The chain uses TRBV18 and TRBJ1-5; 7 bases are a match to TRBD1. The CDR3 totals 15 residues. Germline values: CDR1 KGHSH, CDR2 LQKENI. The ends lost 10 bases at V and 7 bases at J; junction bases unmatched: 16. In nucleotides, the CDR3 is TGTGCCATCAGAATTATACAGGGGAAGGGGCAGCCCCAGCATTTT. Protein product: CAIRIIQGKGQPQHF. Full variable domain (missing parts from reference TRBV18 and TRBJ1-5): NAGVMQNPRHLVRRRGQEARLRCSPMKGHSHVYWYRQLPEEGLKFMVYLQKENIIDESGMPKERFSAEFPKEGPSILRIQQVVRGDSAAYFCAIRIIQGKGQPQHFGDGTRLSIL.

This clone was seen a handful of times. The chain is built from TRBV14 and TRBJ2-5; possible D gene TRBD2, 6 bases. The CDR3 is made up of 16 amino acids. The V gene's germline CDR1 is SGHDN and CDR2 FVKESK. The V end was cut by 4 bases, the J end by 1 base, with 16 bases between. This chain's CDR3 is CASSPFRAGSQETQYF. The CDR3 bases are TGTGCCAGCAGCCCATTCAGGGCGGGGAGCCAAGAGACCCAGTACTTC.

V and J are TRBV7-2 and TRBJ1-5; 9 nucleotides match TRBD1. Germline lookup yields CDR1 SGHTA and CDR2 FQGNSA. CDR3 length: 19 amino acids. Trimming cost V 4 bases and J 0 bases; bases outside gene matches: 13. The DNA of the CDR3 is TGTGCCAGCAGCTCGTTTCCGGGACAGGGTTTTCATAGCAATCAGCCCCAGCATTTT. This codes for CASSSFPGQGFHSNQPQHF.

The chain combines TRBV7-2 with TRBJ2-5; weak D call: TRBD2 (5 bases). The CDR3 length is 14 residues. CDR1 and CDR2 (germline): SGHTA, FQGNSA. The V end was cut by 6 bases, the J end by 4 bases, with 15 bases between. In DNA, the CDR3 is TGTGCCAGCAGTCGGGATCTGGGCTCAGAGACCCAGTACTTC. Its translation is CASSRDLGSETQYF.

The chain employs TRBV5-1 and TRBJ2-1; TRBD1 might be the D (6 bases). Trimming removed 0 bases at V and 6 bases at J, with 10 bases between. CDR3 length: 14 residues. Germline V gene lookup returns CDR1 SGHRS and CDR2 YFSETQ. The CDR3 DNA reads as TGCGCCAGCAGCTTGGGACAGGCAGGCAATGAGCAGTTCTTC. It encodes CASSLGQAGNEQFF.

The rearrangement links TRBV9 to TRBJ2-7; D uncertain. CDR3 length equals 14 residues. Looked up from germline, CDR1 is SGDLS and CDR2 is YYNGEE. V shed 6 bases and J shed 0 bases, with 13 bases lying between them. DNA of the CDR3: TGTGCCAGCACTCCGGAGACTTACTCCTACGAGCAGTACTTC. This gives the protein CASTPETYSYEQYF.